These 21 T cell receptor beta chains originate from one sample sequenced in a study of control samples from healthy donors and cancer patients (dated by TCRdb to about 2020). Library preparation employed the immunoSEQ multiplex PCR assay. TCRdb obtained this table from immuneACCESS and retained in-frame rearrangements with V and J assigned. These tables miss some clones; where compared with another copy, unresolved V genes account for less than half of the shortfall, and the remainder is unexplained. The sample table lists 75,000 to 90,000 clones, around 89% of them with a count of one. The ten largest clones represent about 7.1% of the sample. Material for sequencing was blood. These receptors were obtained from a man in his forties or fifties in good health.

As to this clone: Mismatch with germline at one junction end may stem from a read error. The chain links TRBV7-2 to TRBJ1-1; D gene uncertain. This CDR3 is built from 17 residues. Germline V gene data show CDR1 as SGHTA and CDR2 as FQGNSA. The CDR3 protein is CASTLRGQLNMNTEAFF. For the CDR3, the DNA is TGTGCCAGCACCTTACGCGGGCAGCTAAACATGAACACTGAAGCTTTCTTT.

This clone was counted once. This chain connects TRBV7-9 to TRBJ2-1, with 9 nucleotides matching TRBD2. The germline V gene has CDR1 SEHNR and CDR2 FQNEAQ (reference sequence). The CDR3 is 19 amino acids. The trim removed 5 bases at V and 0 bases at J, leaving 14 bases unmatched. As DNA, the CDR3 is TGTGCCAGCAGCCCCCTCCGGCGACTAGCGGAGAGCTCCTACAATGAGCAGTTCTTC. It is translated as CASSPLRRLAESSYNEQFF.

In nucleotides, the CDR3 is TGTGCCAGCAGCCAAGATCTTCCGGCCAAAAACATTCAGTACTTC. Its protein is CASSQDLPAKNIQYF. The rearrangement joins TRBV4-2 to TRBJ2-4; D remains ambiguous. CDR1 and CDR2 from the germline V gene are LGHNA and YNFKEQ. Trimming removed 0 bases from V and 1 base from J, with 7 bases in between. The CDR3 contains 15 residues.

The genes are TRBV2 and TRBJ2-3; a possible D gene is TRBD1 (6 bases). CDR3 length: 14 residues. In germline, CDR1 is SNHLY, CDR2 FYNNEI. Trimming cost V 7 bases and J 4 bases, with 15 bases left between them. This CDR3 reads CASNPTGFSDTQYF. The CDR3, as DNA: TGTGCCAGCAACCCTACAGGGTTTTCAGATACGCAGTATTTT.

This clone was detected only a few times. The rearrangement uses TRBV29-1 and TRBJ2-5, with D perhaps being TRBD1 or TRBD2 (5 bases each). Germline CDR1 reads SQVTM; CDR2 reads ANQGSEA. The CDR3 is made up of 17 amino acids. The V gene lost 6 bases and the J gene lost 3 bases, with 26 bases spanning the gap. Here the CDR3 DNA reads TGCAGCGTAGCACCCCCCTGGGGACCGAATGTTAAAGAGACCCAGTACTTC. As protein: CSVAPPWGPNVKETQYF. The entire variable domain, with the rest obtained from reference TRBV29-1 and TRBJ2-5, is as follows: SAVISQKPSRDICQRGTSLTIQCQVDSQVTMMFWYRQQPGQSLTLIATANQGSEATYESGFVIDKFPISRPNLTFSTLTVSNMSPEDSSIYLCSVAPPWGPNVKETQYFGPGTRLLVL.

The chain's CDR3 is CASSLARQTNYGYTF. In DNA form, the CDR3 reads TGTGCCAGCAGCTTAGCGCGCCAGACAAACTATGGCTACACCTTC. This rearrangement joins TRBV7-2 to TRBJ1-2; D uncertain. The germline gives CDR1 SGHTA, CDR2 FQGNSA. V lost 0 bases and J lost 2, with 10 bases in between. This CDR3 comprises 15 residues.

The V gene is TRBV3-1 (or the pseudogene TRBV3-2), the J gene TRBJ1-2; D uncertain. CDR3 length: 13 residues. The V and J ends lost 6 bases and 4 bases respectively, with 12 bases between them. CDR1 is LGHDT, CDR2 YNNKEL, per germline (reference sequence). The CDR3 DNA reads TGTGCCAGCAGGGATAACTTGGGCTATGGCTACACCTTC. This gives the protein CASRDNLGYGYTF.

The chain links TRBV25-1 to TRBJ2-3; no definite D call. Trimming took off 1 base at V and 7 bases at J, with 9 bases between the two ends. From germline, CDR1 is MGHDK and CDR2 SYGVNS. This CDR3 comprises 13 residues. The CDR3: CASSESSRYTQYF. In nucleotides, the CDR3 is TGTGCCAGCAGTGAATCTTCCCGTTATACGCAGTATTTT.

This chain connects TRBV18 to TRBJ1-1; D is possibly TRBD1 (6 bases). With 6 bases removed from V and 0 bases from J, the gap between germline ends came to 17 bases. Per the germline V gene, CDR1 is KGHSH and CDR2 is LQKENI. The CDR3 is made up of 16 amino acids. CDR3 sequence (DNA): TGTGCCAGCTCGCGGGGTATGGGGGCTGTGAACACTGAAGCTTTCTTT. It codes for CASSRGMGAVNTEAFF.

This rearrangement joins TRBV6-5 to TRBJ2-3; no clear D gene. Trimming stripped 6 bases from V and 2 bases from J, with 9 bases between. The CDR3 is made up of 13 amino acids. In germline, CDR1 is MNHEY, CDR2 SVGAGI. The CDR3 sequence is CASRTPSTDTQYF. CDR3 DNA sequence: TGTGCCAGCAGGACACCCTCCACAGATACGCAGTATTTT.

The V gene is TRBV10-3, the J gene TRBJ1-6, with 8 bases lining up with TRBD1. The CDR3 contains 15 residues. J lost 7 bases, V lost 3 bases, and 5 bases had no gene match. The germline V gene has CDR1 ENHRY and CDR2 SYGVKD. CDR3 in amino acids: CAISDRDRLNSPLHF. CDR3 bases: TGTGCCATCAGTGATCGGGACAGGCTCAATTCACCCCTCCACTTT.

The chain links TRBV30 to TRBJ1-6; 9 bases line up with TRBD1. V lost 2 bases, J lost 8 bases, and 7 bases stayed unmatched. CDR3 length: 15 amino acids. Germline V CDR1 and CDR2: GTSNPN, SVGIG (reference sequence). Written as DNA, the CDR3 is TGTGCCTGGAGTCTATGGGGACAGGGCGATTCACCCCTCCACTTT. This sequence encodes CAWSLWGQGDSPLHF. The entire variable domain, with the rest obtained from reference TRBV30 and TRBJ1-6, is as follows: SQTIHQWPATLVQPVGSPLSLECTVEGTSNPNLYWYRQAAGRGLQLLFYSVGIGQISSEVPQNLSASRPQDRQFILSSKKLLLSDSGFYLCAWSLWGQGDSPLHFGNGTRLTVT.

The chain employs TRBV6-5 and TRBJ1-1, with unresolved D. The CDR3 length is 14 residues. V was cut by 5 bases and J by 1 base, with 11 bases left in between. Germline loops: CDR1 MNHEY, CDR2 SVGAGI. DNA for the CDR3: TGTGCCAGCAGTAAGAGGACGGGGAACACTGAAGCTTTCTTT. Translating it yields CASSKRTGNTEAFF.

This sequence joins TRBV18 and TRBJ1-5; D ambiguous. Germline loops: CDR1 KGHSH, CDR2 LQKENI. The CDR3 length is 14 residues. V was trimmed by 2 bases and J by 4 bases, leaving 9 bases between them. The CDR3 DNA reads TGTGCCAGCTCACCATTGCCGGGTAATCAGCCCCAGCATTTT. It translates to CASSPLPGNQPQHF.

The chain carries TRBV30 and TRBJ2-3; D is unresolved. This CDR3 comprises 15 residues. The germline V gene has CDR1 GTSNPN and CDR2 SVGIG (reference sequence). Trimming cost V 0 bases and J 4 bases, with 14 bases left between them. CDR3 sequence: CAWSVTTSAADTQYF. As DNA, the CDR3 is TGTGCCTGGAGTGTAACCACGAGTGCTGCAGATACGCAGTATTTT.

In this sample, this clone turned up once. The rearrangement links TRBV6-4 to TRBJ1-5; unclear D gene. Germline-derived CDR1 and CDR2 are MRHNA and SNTAGT. V lost 8 bases and J lost 2, with 10 bases in between. The CDR3 sequence is 13 residues long. CDR3 amino acids: CASSPMRNQPQHF. The DNA for the CDR3 is TGTGCCAGCTCACCCATGCGCAATCAGCCCCAGCATTTT.

In its sample, this clone ranks as medium-sized. The J gene is TRBJ2-3, the V gene TRBV5-8; D is unclear. V lost 4 bases and J lost 0, with 12 bases in between. The length of the CDR3 is 15 residues. Germline V gene sequence: CDR1 SGHTS, CDR2 YDEGEE. The CDR3 sequence is CASSRGAWSTDTQYF. The DNA of the CDR3 is TGTGCCAGCAGCCGCGGCGCGTGGAGCACAGATACGCAGTATTTT.

In this sample, this clone turned up once. J is TRBJ2-3 and V is TRBV2; D unresolved. Germline CDR1 reads SNHLY; CDR2 reads FYNNEI. The V end was cut by 4 bases, the J end by 5 bases, with 4 bases between. The CDR3 is 11 residues long. This chain's CDR3 is CASSVRDTQYF. DNA of the CDR3: TGTGCCAGCAGTGTAAGAGATACGCAGTATTTT.

The rearrangement uses TRBV19 and TRBJ1-3, with D perhaps matching TRBD1 (5 bases). The V gene lost 7 bases and the J gene lost 0 bases, with 13 bases spanning the gap. The germline CDR1 and CDR2 sequences are LNHDA and SQIVND (reference sequence). This CDR3 is built from 15 residues. The CDR3 protein is CASIGVKSSGNTIYF. The DNA of the CDR3 is TGTGCCAGTATAGGGGTGAAGAGCTCTGGAAACACCATATATTTT.

This clone appeared a single time. The V and J genes are TRBV27 and TRBJ2-1; 11 bases line up with TRBD1. The CDR3 has 17 residues. Germline loops: CDR1 MNHEY, CDR2 SMNVEV (reference sequence). V was pared by 5 bases and J by 0 bases, with 6 bases of the junction left unmatched. CDR3 in amino acids: CASSPGTGGSSYNEQFF. The CDR3 DNA reads TGTGCCAGCAGTCCTGGGACAGGGGGAAGCTCCTACAATGAGCAGTTCTTC.

V gene TRBV19 combines with J gene TRBJ1-2; possible D gene TRBD1, 5 bases. The germline gives CDR1 LNHDA, CDR2 SQIVND (reference sequence). Trimming took off 6 bases at V and 3 bases at J, with 11 bases between the two ends. CDR3 length: 13 amino acids. In DNA, the CDR3 is TGTGCCAGTAGCCCCACGACAGACTATGGCTACACCTTC. It is translated as CASSPTTDYGYTF.